This entry features one T cell receptor beta chain sequence. These data are taken from a study of long-term antiretroviral therapy in people with HIV. The length of the CDR3 is 15 residues. Trimming took off 2 bases at V and 1 base at J, with 6 bases between the two ends. Germline assignment: CDR1 LNHDA and CDR2 SQIVND (reference sequence). The run of the v3.0 immunoSEQ assay was at survey level. TCRdb's copy holds only in-frame clones and misses some; the assay was immunoSEQ multiplex PCR. The sample shows about 39,000 clones, 85% to 90% of them seen only once. The sequence derives from a woman aged 50 to 65 with HIV. This chain links TRBV19 with TRBJ2-6; no firm D call. Sequencing used unsorted PBMCs, obtained 1.2 years after starting antiretroviral therapy. CDR3 bases: TGTGCCAGTAGTATACAGTTATCTGGGGCCAACGTCCTGACTTTC. Translating it yields CASSIQLSGANVLTF.